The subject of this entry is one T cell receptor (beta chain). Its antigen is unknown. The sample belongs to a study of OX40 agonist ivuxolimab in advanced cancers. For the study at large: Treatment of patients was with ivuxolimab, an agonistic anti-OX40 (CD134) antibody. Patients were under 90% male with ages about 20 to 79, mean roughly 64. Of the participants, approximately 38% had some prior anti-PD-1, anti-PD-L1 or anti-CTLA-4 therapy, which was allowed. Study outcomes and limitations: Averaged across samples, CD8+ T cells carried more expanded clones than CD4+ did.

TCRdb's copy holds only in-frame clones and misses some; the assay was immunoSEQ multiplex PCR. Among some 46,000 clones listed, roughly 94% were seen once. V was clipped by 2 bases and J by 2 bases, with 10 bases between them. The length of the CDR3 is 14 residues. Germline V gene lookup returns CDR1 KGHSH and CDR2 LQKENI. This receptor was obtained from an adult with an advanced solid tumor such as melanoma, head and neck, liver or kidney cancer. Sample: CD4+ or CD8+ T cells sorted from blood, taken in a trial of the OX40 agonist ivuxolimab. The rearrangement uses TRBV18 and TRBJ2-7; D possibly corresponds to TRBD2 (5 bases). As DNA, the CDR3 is TGTGCCAGCTCACCAAAGGACTTAACCTACGAGCAGTACTTC. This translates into CASSPKDLTYEQYF.